This TCR beta chain was captured by sequencing in a study of OX40 agonist ivuxolimab in advanced cancers. At the level of the study: Partial responses were achieved by three patients, of whom one had hepatocellular carcinoma and two had cutaneous melanoma.

Sequencing was performed with immunoSEQ multiplex PCR; in TCRdb, only in-frame clones are kept and a portion is missing. The sample carries roughly 70,000 clones, just over 85% recorded once. Study results and limitations: Compared with CD4+, CD8+ T cells on average had more expanded clones.

In regard to this clone: The antigen remains unidentified.

The CDR3 is 13 residues long. Germline V CDR1 and CDR2: MRHNA, SNTAGT. Trimming shortened V by 0 bases and J by 5 bases, and 5 bases separated the two germline ends. The sequencing used CD4+ or CD8+ T cells sorted from blood, collected in a trial of the OX40 agonist ivuxolimab. V and J are TRBV6-4 and TRBJ2-1; D not certain. The clonotype comes from an adult with an advanced solid tumor such as melanoma, head and neck, liver or kidney cancer. In DNA, the CDR3 is TGTGCCAGCAGTGACTCCCTGAACAATGAGCAGTTCTTC. It is translated as CASSDSLNNEQFF.